This T cell receptor (beta chain) was found in a study of blood T cell repertoires in COVID-19 (dated by TCRdb to the early 2020s). For context, the study as a whole: The collaborator samples originated in the United States, Italy and Spain and spanned the acute and convalescent phases of COVID-19. HLA class I and class II types, where available, came from metadata supplied by the sample provider rather than from assay-based typing. Deeply sampled blood TCRbeta repertoires from subjects exposed to, actively infected with, or recovered from COVID-19 were included in the dataset. The samples were drawn from two sources: the first 160 participants of the ongoing ImmuneRACE study, and 1,000 to 1,500 subjects contributed by 6 global collaborators. A de-identified subject ID, COVID-19 status, age in years and sex were almost always included in the sample metadata. A freely available public database, intended as a resource for researchers studying the immune response to SARS-CoV-2, is where the repertoires were released. The material from the prospective study consisted of cDNA or gDNA derived from T cells, B-cell-depleted T cells, or PBMCs.

Results and caveats for the whole study, not just this receptor: The amount of clinical and demographic metadata varied by source and participant and was provided uncurated.

The germline V gene encodes CDR1 MNHNS and CDR2 SASEGT. The CDR3, cysteine through phenylalanine, is 15 amino acids long. Only the CDR3 part of the read is kept: 45 bases, read in frame from the first base. V is shortened by 1 base, J by 1 base, and the region joining them spans 8 bases. Participants in the prospective study were aged roughly 18 to 89 years, lived in over 20 United States geographic areas, and enrolled through a virtual design. In the prospective study, cohorts were assigned on the basis of participant-reported clinical history obtained from a screening survey and a study questionnaire. Exposed participants had been in contact with someone with a PCR-confirmed or clinician-diagnosed COVID-19 case within 2 weeks of study entry. In the prospective study, mobile phlebotomists collected whole blood, serum and a nasopharyngeal or oropharyngeal swab from each participant. Additional blood draws and questionnaires over an approximately two-month period could optionally be provided by prospective study participants. Prospective study blood samples were shipped either frozen or at room temperature before DNA extraction.

As for this clone: No cognate antigen has been identified for it. Nothing much larger sits one base from this clone, and base qualities are not available.

TCRbeta CDR3 regions were amplified from genomic DNA by means of the immunoSEQ Assay, a bias-controlled multiplex PCR. Processing in the source paper ran as follows. Within the assay, amplification of reference gene primers was used to estimate how many nucleated cells each sample contained. To quantify the absolute abundance of each unique TCRbeta CDR3 rearrangement, sequence reads were collapsed and filtered. For each sample, productive Simpson clonality was calculated as the square root of Simpson's diversity index across productive rearrangements. Not all clones reach the TCRdb copy of this immuneACCESS table, which keeps in-frame sequences only. Checked studies attribute under half of the gap to unresolved V genes and leave the rest unexplained. V, J and clone size reflect that table, while D and trimming were determined from the DNA. In this sample the table shows fewer than 250,000 clones, about 87% of which occur a single time. The ten largest clones take up roughly 3.7% of the sample.

The source material was PBMCs or T cells enriched from blood (not recorded which). The receptor was isolated from a woman aged 25 to 39 who had been exposed to COVID-19. The sequence is built from TRBV6-1 and TRBJ1-5, with the D gene uncertain. The CDR3 protein is CASSEVVTSNQPQHF. The sequenced DNA: TGTGCCAGCAGTGAAGTGGTGACAAGCAATCAGCCCCAGCATTTT.